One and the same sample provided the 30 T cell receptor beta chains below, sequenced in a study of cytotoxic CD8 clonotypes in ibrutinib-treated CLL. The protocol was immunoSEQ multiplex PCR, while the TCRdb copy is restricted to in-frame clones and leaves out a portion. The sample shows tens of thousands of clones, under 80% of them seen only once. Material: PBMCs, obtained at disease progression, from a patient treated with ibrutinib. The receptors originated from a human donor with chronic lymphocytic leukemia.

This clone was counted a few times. The CDR3, as DNA: TGTGCCAGCAGCTTTACTACCTCCTACAATGAGCAGTTCTTC. Its translation: CASSFTTSYNEQFF. The chain recombines TRBV7-9 with TRBJ2-1; no reliable D call. Germline lookup yields CDR1 SEHNR and CDR2 FQNEAQ (reference sequence). The V end was cut by 3 bases, the J end by 0 bases, with 6 bases between. This CDR3 has 14 amino acids.

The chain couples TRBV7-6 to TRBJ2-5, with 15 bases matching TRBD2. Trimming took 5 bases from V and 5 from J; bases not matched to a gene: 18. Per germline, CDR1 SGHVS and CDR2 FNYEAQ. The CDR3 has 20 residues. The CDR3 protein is CASSERPGLAGGARVETQYF. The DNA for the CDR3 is TGTGCCAGCAGCGAAAGACCGGGACTAGCGGGGGGTGCTCGAGTGGAGACCCAGTACTTC.

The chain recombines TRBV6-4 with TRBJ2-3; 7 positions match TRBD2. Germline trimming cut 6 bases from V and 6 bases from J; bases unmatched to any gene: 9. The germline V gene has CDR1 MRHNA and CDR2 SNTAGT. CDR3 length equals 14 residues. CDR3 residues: CASSRSGTGDTQYF. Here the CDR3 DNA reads TGTGCCAGCAGCCGCAGCGGGACGGGTGATACGCAGTATTTT.

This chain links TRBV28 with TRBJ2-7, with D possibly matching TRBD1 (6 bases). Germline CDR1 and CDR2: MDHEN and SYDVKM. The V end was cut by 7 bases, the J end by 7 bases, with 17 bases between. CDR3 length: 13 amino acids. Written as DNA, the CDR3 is TGTGCCAGCACCTCCCACAGGGACGGAGAGCAGTACTTC. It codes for CASTSHRDGEQYF.

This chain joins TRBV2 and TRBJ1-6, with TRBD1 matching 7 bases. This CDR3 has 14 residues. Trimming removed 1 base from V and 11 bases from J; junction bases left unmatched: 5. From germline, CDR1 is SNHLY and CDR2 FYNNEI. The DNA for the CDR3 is TGTGCCAGCAGTGAAGAGGCAGGGGGGCCACCCCTCCACTTT. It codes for CASSEEAGGPPLHF. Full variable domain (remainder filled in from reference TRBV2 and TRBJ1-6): EPEVTQTPSHQVTQMGQEVILRCVPISNHLYFYWYRQILGQKVEFLVSFYNNEISEKSEIFDDQFSVERPDGSNFTLKIRSTKLEDSAMYFCASSEEAGGPPLHFGNGTRLTVT.

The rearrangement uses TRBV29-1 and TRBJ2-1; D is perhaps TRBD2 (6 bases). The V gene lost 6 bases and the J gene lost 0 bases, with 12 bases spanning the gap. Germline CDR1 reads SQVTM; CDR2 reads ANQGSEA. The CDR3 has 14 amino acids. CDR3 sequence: CSVREEGSYNEQFF. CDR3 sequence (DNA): TGCAGCGTCAGGGAGGAGGGCTCCTACAATGAGCAGTTCTTC.

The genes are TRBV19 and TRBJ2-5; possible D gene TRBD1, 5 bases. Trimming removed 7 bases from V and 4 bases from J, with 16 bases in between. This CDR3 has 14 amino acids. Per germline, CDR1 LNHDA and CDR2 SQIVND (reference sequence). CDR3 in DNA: TGTGCCAGTAACCCAGGGCGAAGGGGAGAGACCCAGTACTTC. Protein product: CASNPGRRGETQYF.

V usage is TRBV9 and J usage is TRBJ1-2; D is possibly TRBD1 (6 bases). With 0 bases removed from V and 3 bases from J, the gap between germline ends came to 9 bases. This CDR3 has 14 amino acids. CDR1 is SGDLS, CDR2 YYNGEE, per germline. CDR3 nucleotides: TGTGCCAGCAGCGTAGGGGCAGGGGACTATGGCTACACCTTC. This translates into CASSVGAGDYGYTF.

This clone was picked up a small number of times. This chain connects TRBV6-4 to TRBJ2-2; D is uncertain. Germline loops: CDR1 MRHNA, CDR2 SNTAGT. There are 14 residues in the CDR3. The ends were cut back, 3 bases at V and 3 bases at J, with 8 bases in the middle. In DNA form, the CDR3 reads TGTGCCAGCAGTGAAGGATCCGACACCGGGGAGCTGTTTTTT. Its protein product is CASSEGSDTGELFF.

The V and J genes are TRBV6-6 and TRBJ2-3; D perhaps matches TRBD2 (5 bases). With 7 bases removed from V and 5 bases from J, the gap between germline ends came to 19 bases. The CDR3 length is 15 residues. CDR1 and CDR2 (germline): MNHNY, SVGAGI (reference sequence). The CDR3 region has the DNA TGTGCCAGCACCCGCGGCGGGCCCGGATTAGATACGCAGTATTTT. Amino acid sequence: CASTRGGPGLDTQYF.

The CDR3 DNA follows: TGCGCCAGCCGCCCCGGGGGCGACACCGGGGAGCTGTTTTTT. This translates into CASRPGGDTGELFF. V and J are TRBV10-2 and TRBJ2-2; D is perhaps TRBD1 or TRBD2 (6 bases each). The CDR3 extends over 14 amino acids. Trimming took off 8 bases at V and 3 bases at J, with 13 bases between the two ends. Per germline, CDR1 WSHSY and CDR2 SAAADI.

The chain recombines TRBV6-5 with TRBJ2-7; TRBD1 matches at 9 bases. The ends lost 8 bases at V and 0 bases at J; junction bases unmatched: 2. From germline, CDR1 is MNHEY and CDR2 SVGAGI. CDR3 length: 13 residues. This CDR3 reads CASGQGPSYEQYF. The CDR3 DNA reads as TGTGCCAGCGGACAGGGGCCCTCCTACGAGCAGTACTTC.

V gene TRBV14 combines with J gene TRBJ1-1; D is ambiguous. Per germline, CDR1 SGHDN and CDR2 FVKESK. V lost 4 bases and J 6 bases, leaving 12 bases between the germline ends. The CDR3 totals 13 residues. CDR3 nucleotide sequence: TGTGCCAGCAGCCTTGGACTTGACGCTGAAGCTTTCTTT. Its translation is CASSLGLDAEAFF.

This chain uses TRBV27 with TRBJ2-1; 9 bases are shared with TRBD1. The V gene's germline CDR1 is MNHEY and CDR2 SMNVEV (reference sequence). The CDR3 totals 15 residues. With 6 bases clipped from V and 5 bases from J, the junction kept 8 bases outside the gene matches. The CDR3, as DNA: TGTGCCAGCAGATTACCCGGGACAGGGAACAATGAGCAGTTCTTC. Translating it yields CASRLPGTGNNEQFF.

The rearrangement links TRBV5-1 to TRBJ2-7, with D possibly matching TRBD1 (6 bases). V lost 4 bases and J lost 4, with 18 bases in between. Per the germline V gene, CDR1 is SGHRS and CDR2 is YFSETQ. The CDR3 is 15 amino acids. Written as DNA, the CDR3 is TGCGCCAGCAGCCCGCTCCCGGGACAACTATACGAGCAGTACTTC. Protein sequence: CASSPLPGQLYEQYF.

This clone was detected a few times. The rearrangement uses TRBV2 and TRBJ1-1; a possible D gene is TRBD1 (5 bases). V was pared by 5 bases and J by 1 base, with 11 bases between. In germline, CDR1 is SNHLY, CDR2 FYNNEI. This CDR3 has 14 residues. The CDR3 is CASSPQVGNTEAFF. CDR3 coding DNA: TGTGCCAGCAGTCCACAGGTCGGGAACACTGAAGCTTTCTTT.

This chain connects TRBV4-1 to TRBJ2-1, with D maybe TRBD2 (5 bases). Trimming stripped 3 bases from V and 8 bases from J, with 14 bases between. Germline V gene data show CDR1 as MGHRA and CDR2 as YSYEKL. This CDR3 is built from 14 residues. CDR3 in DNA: TGCGCCAGCAGCCAGCCTGGACTCGTCGATGAGCAGTTCTTC. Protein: CASSQPGLVDEQFF.

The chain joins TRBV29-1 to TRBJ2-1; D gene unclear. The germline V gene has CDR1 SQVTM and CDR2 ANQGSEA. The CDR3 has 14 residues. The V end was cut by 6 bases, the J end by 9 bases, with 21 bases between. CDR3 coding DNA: TGCAGCGTCCGAAGTTTCCGCCTGAGCCGTGAGCAGTTCTTC. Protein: CSVRSFRLSREQFF.

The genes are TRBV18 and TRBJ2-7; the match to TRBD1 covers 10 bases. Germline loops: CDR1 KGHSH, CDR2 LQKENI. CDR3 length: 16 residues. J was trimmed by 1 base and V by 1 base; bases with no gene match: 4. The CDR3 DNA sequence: TGTGCCAGCTCACCACGACAGGGGGCCCCGTCCTACGAGCAGTACTTC. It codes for CASSPRQGAPSYEQYF.

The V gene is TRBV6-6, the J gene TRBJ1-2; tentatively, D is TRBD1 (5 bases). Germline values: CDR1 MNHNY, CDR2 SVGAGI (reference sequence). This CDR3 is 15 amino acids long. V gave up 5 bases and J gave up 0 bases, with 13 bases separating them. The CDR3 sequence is CASSTPGGANYGYTF. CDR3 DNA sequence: TGTGCCAGCAGTACTCCGGGGGGGGCTAACTATGGCTACACCTTC.

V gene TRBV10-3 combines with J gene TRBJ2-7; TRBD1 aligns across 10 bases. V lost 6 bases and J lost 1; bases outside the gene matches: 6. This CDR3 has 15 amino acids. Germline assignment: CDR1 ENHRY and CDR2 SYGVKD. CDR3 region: CAIRGPGQGSYEQYF. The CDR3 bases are TGTGCCATCAGGGGACCGGGACAGGGGTCCTACGAGCAGTACTTC.

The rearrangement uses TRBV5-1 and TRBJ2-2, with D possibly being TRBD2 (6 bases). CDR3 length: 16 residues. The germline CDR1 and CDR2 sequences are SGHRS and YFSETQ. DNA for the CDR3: TGCGCTGCGGCTATGATCGGGGGTAGCAACACCGGGGAGCTGTTTTTT. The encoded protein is CAAAMIGGSNTGELFF.

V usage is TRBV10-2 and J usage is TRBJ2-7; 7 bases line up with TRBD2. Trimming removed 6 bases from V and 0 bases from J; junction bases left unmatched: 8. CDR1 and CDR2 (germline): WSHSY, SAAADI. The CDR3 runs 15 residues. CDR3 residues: CASSRGVGSSYEQYF. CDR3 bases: TGCGCCAGCAGCCGGGGGGTGGGGAGCTCCTACGAGCAGTACTTC.

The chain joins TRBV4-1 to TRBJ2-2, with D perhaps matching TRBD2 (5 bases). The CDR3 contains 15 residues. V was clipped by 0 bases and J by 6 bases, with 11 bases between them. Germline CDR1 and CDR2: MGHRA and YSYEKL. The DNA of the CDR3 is TGCGCCAGCAGCCAAGATGGAGGTGCAGCCGGGGAGCTGTTTTTT. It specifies CASSQDGGAAGELFF.

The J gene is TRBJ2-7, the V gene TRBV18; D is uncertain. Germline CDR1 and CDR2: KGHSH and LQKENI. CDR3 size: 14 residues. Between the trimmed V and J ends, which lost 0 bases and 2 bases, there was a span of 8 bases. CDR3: CASSPPALTYEQYF. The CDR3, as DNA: TGTGCCAGCTCACCACCGGCGCTCACCTACGAGCAGTACTTC.

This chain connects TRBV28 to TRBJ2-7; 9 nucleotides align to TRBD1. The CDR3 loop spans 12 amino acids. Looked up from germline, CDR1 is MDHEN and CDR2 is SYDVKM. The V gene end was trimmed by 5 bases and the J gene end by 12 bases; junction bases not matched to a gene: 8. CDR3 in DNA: TGTGCCAGCAGTGGACCGACAGGGGGTCGGTACTTC. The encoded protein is CASSGPTGGRYF.

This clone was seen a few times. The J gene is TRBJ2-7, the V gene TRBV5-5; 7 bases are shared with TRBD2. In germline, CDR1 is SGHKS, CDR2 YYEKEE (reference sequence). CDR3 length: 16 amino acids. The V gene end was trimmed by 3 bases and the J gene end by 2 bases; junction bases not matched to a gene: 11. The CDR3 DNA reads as TGTGCCAGCAGCTGGGAACCCCGGCTAGCGGCCTACGAGCAGTACTTC. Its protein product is CASSWEPRLAAYEQYF.

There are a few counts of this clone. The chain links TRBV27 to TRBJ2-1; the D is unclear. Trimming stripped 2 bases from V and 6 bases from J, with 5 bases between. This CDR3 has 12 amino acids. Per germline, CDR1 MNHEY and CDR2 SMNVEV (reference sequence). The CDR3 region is CASSLPGNEQFF. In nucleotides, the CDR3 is TGTGCCAGCAGTTTACCCGGCAATGAGCAGTTCTTC.

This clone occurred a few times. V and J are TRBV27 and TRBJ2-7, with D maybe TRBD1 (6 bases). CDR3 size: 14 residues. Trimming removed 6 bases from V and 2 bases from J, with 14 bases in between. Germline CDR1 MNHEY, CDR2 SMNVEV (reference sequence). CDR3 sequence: CASSPLDSAYEQYF. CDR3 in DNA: TGTGCCAGCAGCCCTCTGGACAGCGCCTACGAGCAGTACTTC.

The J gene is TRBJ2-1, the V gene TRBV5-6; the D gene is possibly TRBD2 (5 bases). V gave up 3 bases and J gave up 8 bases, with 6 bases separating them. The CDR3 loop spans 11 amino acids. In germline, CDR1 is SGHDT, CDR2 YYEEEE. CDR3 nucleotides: TGTGCCAGCAGCTGGGGAGATGAGCAGTTCTTC. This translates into CASSWGDEQFF.